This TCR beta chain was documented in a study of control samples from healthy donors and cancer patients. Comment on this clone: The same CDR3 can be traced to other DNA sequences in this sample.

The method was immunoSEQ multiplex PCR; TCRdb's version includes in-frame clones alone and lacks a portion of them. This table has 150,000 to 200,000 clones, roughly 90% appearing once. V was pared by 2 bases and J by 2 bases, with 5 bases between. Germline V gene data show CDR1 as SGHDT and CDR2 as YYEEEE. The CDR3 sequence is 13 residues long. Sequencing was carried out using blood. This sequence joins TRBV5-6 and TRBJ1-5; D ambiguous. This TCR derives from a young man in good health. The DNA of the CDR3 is TGTGCCAGCAGCTTATGGGGCAATCAGCCCCAGCATTTT. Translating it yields CASSLWGNQPQHF.